The clone carrying this TCR beta chain was seen more than once but under ten times. Antigen unknown. This entry is derived from a study of T and B cells in COVID-19 patients. Overall study context: Blood was sampled from COVID-19 patients who were either actively infected or recovered. The recovered cohort's median age was around 30 years, versus roughly 63 years in active infection. Study-wide results and limits: No sequencing was yet done of CD4+, regulatory or CD8+ subsets, or of SARS-CoV-2-responsive or tetramer+ sorted cells. At recovery TRB diversity and richness exceeded healthy donors, after highly clonal active COVID-19 repertoires.

CDR1 and CDR2 (germline): MNHNS, SASEGT. The CDR3 has 15 amino acids. Trimming removed 8 bases from V and 0 bases from J, with 14 bases in between. TRB was amplified from about 260-540 ng of blood genomic DNA. Multiplex PCR with BIOMED2 TRB-A/B primer pools amplified TRB rearrangements. TCRdb passed the multiplex PCR reads through MiXCR, listing each CDR3 protein once. In the table there are more than 15,000 distinct CDR3 sequences, about a quarter of which are singletons. The sequenced sample was blood. The genes are TRBV6-1 and TRBJ2-4, with a weak D call TRBD1 (6 bases). The clonotype was recovered from a human donor who had recovered from COVID-19. This CDR3 is CASCPQGIAKNIQYF. The CDR3 DNA sequence: TGTGCCAGCTGCCCGCAGGGGATAGCCAAAAACATTCAGTACTTC.